These 23 T cell receptor beta chains came from one sample sequenced in a study of blood T cell repertoires in COVID-19 (dated by TCRdb to about 2020). The receptor library was made with the immunoSEQ multiplex PCR assay. Here the immuneACCESS table is served through TCRdb, limited to in-frame sequences with V and J called. Missing clones are a known gap in these copies; in checked studies unresolved V genes cover under half, and the rest lacks a known reason. For this sample there are 250,000 to 400,000 clones; around 85% appear just once. Around 2% of the sample belongs to the ten largest clones. The sample taken for sequencing was PBMCs or T cells enriched from blood (not recorded which). These receptors all stem from a woman under 40 who had been exposed to COVID-19.

The chain links TRBV5-1 to TRBJ1-3; tentatively, D is TRBD1 (6 bases). CDR3 length: 17 amino acids. The V end was cut by 4 bases, the J end by 0 bases, with 17 bases between. The germline V gene has CDR1 SGHRS and CDR2 YFSETQ. CDR3 amino acids: CASSILTGPSSGNTIYF. CDR3 in DNA: TGCGCCAGCAGCATCCTGACAGGCCCTAGCTCTGGAAACACCATATATTTT.

The chain has TRBV9 and TRBJ1-4, with D perhaps TRBD1 (6 bases). The CDR3 length is 15 residues. Trimming left V 0 bases short and J 8 bases short, with 14 bases between. Germline lookup yields CDR1 SGDLS and CDR2 YYNGEE. The CDR3 nucleotides read TGTGCCAGCAGCGTAGCTCAGGGGCGCAGGGAAAAACTGTTTTTT. It is translated as CASSVAQGRREKLFF.

The chain is built from TRBV27 and TRBJ1-1; D might be TRBD1 (6 bases). The ends were cut back, 4 bases at V and 0 bases at J, with 21 bases in the middle. Germline V CDR1 and CDR2: MNHEY, SMNVEV (reference sequence). The CDR3 spans 18 residues. CDR3 bases: TGTGCCAGCAGTTCAACGACCCCCTCACAGGGCCTGAACACTGAAGCTTTCTTT. The encoded protein is CASSSTTPSQGLNTEAFF.

This chain connects TRBV2 to TRBJ1-4; TRBD1 is a possible D gene (6 bases). Trimming left V 7 bases short and J 3 bases short, with 18 bases between. Germline CDR1 reads SNHLY; CDR2 reads FYNNEI. This CDR3 has 16 residues. The CDR3 sequence is CASTLDSTGSNEKLFF. The DNA for the CDR3 is TGTGCCAGCACCTTAGACTCGACAGGATCTAATGAAAAACTGTTTTTT.

The rearrangement links TRBV4-3 to TRBJ1-1, with D tentatively TRBD1 (6 bases). This CDR3 has 16 amino acids. In germline, CDR1 is LGHNA, CDR2 YSLEER. The ends were cut back, 1 base at V and 0 bases at J, with 12 bases in the middle. DNA for the CDR3: TGCGCCAGCAGCCAAGGAACTAGACAGGTGAACACTGAAGCTTTCTTT. Translated: CASSQGTRQVNTEAFF.

This clone was seen a single time. The genes are TRBV4-1 and TRBJ2-3; weak D call: TRBD2 (6 bases). Trimming cost V 1 base and J 4 bases, with 15 bases left between them. Germline assignment: CDR1 MGHRA and CDR2 YSYEKL. The CDR3 contains 16 residues. CDR3: CASSQGTTGVADTQYF. Here the CDR3 DNA reads TGCGCCAGCAGCCAAGGAACCACGGGAGTAGCAGATACGCAGTATTTT.

V is TRBV6-2 or TRBV6-3 and J is TRBJ1-1, with 8 bases fitting TRBD1. The CDR3 has 15 amino acids. V lost 0 bases and J lost 6; bases outside the gene matches: 6. Looked up from germline, CDR1 is MNHEY and CDR2 is SVGEGT. In DNA, the CDR3 is TGTGCCAGCAGTTACTCGATACAGGGGGTGGCTGAAGCTTTCTTT. As protein: CASSYSIQGVAEAFF.

The chain couples TRBV28 to TRBJ2-7, with D perhaps TRBD1 (5 bases). The germline gives CDR1 MDHEN, CDR2 SYDVKM. This CDR3 comprises 15 residues. Trimming stripped 0 bases from V and 2 bases from J, with 11 bases between. The CDR3 bases are TGTGCCAGCAGTTTATGGGACACTGCGACCTACGAGCAGTACTTC. It is translated as CASSLWDTATYEQYF.

The chain links TRBV2 to TRBJ2-5; D not certain. Trimming left V 8 bases short and J 5 bases short, with 6 bases between. The germline gives CDR1 SNHLY, CDR2 FYNNEI. This CDR3 has 10 amino acids. CDR3 nucleotide sequence: TGTGCCAGCTTCGGGGAGACCCAGTACTTC. It is translated as CASFGETQYF.

For this clone: The sample carries other DNA sequences with the same CDR3. This rearrangement joins TRBV6-1 to TRBJ1-2; TRBD1 aligns across 8 bases. V shed 3 bases and J 2 bases; nucleotides not matched to a gene: 2. Germline CDR1 MNHNS, CDR2 SASEGT. The CDR3 is 14 residues long. The CDR3 spells CASSDGQGNYGYTF. The CDR3 nucleotides read TGTGCCAGCAGTGACGGACAGGGAAACTATGGCTACACCTTC.

The chain carries TRBV19 and TRBJ2-6; maybe TRBD1 (6 bases). The CDR3 extends over 16 amino acids. The ends were cut back, 6 bases at V and 3 bases at J, with 15 bases in the middle. Germline CDR1 reads LNHDA; CDR2 reads SQIVND (reference sequence). Written as DNA, the CDR3 is TGTGCCAGTAGGCTACAGGGTTTCGGTGGGGCCAACGTCCTGACTTTC. Residues: CASRLQGFGGANVLTF.

The CDR3 DNA reads as TGTGCCTGGAGTAGCGGGGGGGGCAATGAGCAGTTCTTC. Translating gives CAWSSGGGNEQFF. This chain links TRBV30 with TRBJ2-1; 10 bases are shared with TRBD2. Per germline, CDR1 GTSNPN and CDR2 SVGIG (reference sequence). The CDR3 consists of 13 residues. Trimming cost V 2 bases and J 6 bases; bases outside gene matches: 1.

The chain uses TRBV2 and TRBJ2-5; D call uncertain. This CDR3 is built from 15 residues. V was shortened by 8 bases and J by 5 bases, with 21 bases between the two germline ends. Germline lookup yields CDR1 SNHLY and CDR2 FYNNEI. The CDR3 DNA reads TGTGCCAGCCTAGTCGAGAGTAGGATGTGGGAGACCCAGTACTTC. Residues: CASLVESRMWETQYF.

The chain is built from TRBV7-3 and TRBJ2-3; 7 bases are shared with TRBD2. CDR3 length: 13 amino acids. Germline assignment: CDR1 SGHTA and CDR2 FQGTGA. V gave up 4 bases and J gave up 8 bases; unmatched junction bases: 6. CDR3 in DNA: TGTGCCAGCAGCTCTAATGGGGAGGGTACGCAGTATTTT. Protein sequence: CASSSNGEGTQYF. The full variable domain, its missing parts supplied by reference TRBV7-3 and TRBJ2-3, is GAGVSQTPSNKVTEKGKYVELRCDPISGHTALYWYRQSLGQGPEFLIYFQGTGAADDSGLPNDRFFAVRPEGSVSTLKIQRTERGDSAVYLCASSSNGEGTQYFGPGTRLTVL.

The V call is TRBV19, the J call TRBJ1-2, with D uncertain. The CDR3 length is 15 residues. Trimming shortened V by 3 bases and J by 0 bases, and 11 bases separated the two germline ends. CDR1 is LNHDA, CDR2 SQIVND, per germline (reference sequence). CDR3 in amino acids: CASSIMQATNYGYTF. CDR3 DNA sequence: TGTGCCAGTAGTATTATGCAGGCTACTAACTATGGCTACACCTTC.

V is TRBV27 and J is TRBJ1-2, with 9 bases that match TRBD1. The CDR3 length is 18 residues. Trimming cost V 2 bases and J 7 bases; bases outside gene matches: 17. From germline, CDR1 is MNHEY and CDR2 SMNVEV (reference sequence). CDR3 nucleotides: TGTGCCAGCAGTTTAACCGGAAGGGGGACAGGGAAGATAAGTGGCTACACCTTC. This codes for CASSLTGRGTGKISGYTF.

V and J are TRBV5-6 and TRBJ1-3; D is unclear. Germline CDR1 reads SGHDT; CDR2 reads YYEEEE. The germline V and J ends were trimmed by 4 bases and 0 bases, with 8 bases remaining between them. The CDR3 spans 14 residues. CDR3 in DNA: TGTGCCAGCAGCCCTTCTCCCTCTGGAAACACCATATATTTT. This codes for CASSPSPSGNTIYF.

The rearrangement uses TRBV2 and TRBJ1-3, with D unclear. The CDR3 consists of 15 residues. From germline, CDR1 is SNHLY and CDR2 FYNNEI. The ends were cut back, 5 bases at V and 0 bases at J, with 11 bases in the middle. CDR3 DNA sequence: TGTGCCAGCAGTCGTGGCCCGGGCTCTGGAAACACCATATATTTT. Its translation: CASSRGPGSGNTIYF. Full variable domain (rest looked up from reference TRBV2 and TRBJ1-3): EPEVTQTPSHQVTQMGQEVILRCVPISNHLYFYWYRQILGQKVEFLVSFYNNEISEKSEIFDDQFSVERPDGSNFTLKIRSTKLEDSAMYFCASSRGPGSGNTIYFGEGSWLTVV.

The chain is built from TRBV28 and TRBJ1-2, with D perhaps TRBD1 (6 bases). Per germline, CDR1 MDHEN and CDR2 SYDVKM. The CDR3 has 15 amino acids. V was shortened by 7 bases and J by 7 bases, with 22 bases between the two germline ends. The CDR3 protein is CASMGAGTSRGGYTF. CDR3 coding DNA: TGTGCCAGCATGGGGGCAGGGACATCAAGGGGTGGCTACACCTTC.

The CDR3 DNA reads TGTGCCAGCAGCTTAGAGCCAGCGGGAGGCCCGGGTACGCAGTATTTT. Residues: CASSLEPAGGPGTQYF. The chain recombines TRBV11-2 with TRBJ2-3, with 9 positions matching TRBD2. V dropped 0 bases and J dropped 8; count of bases not matched to a gene: 9. CDR1 and CDR2 from the germline V gene are SGHAT and FQNNGV. CDR3 length equals 16 residues.

V and J are TRBV6-1 and TRBJ2-7, with D unresolved. The CDR3 is 17 residues long. Germline V gene lookup returns CDR1 MNHNS and CDR2 SASEGT. The V end was cut by 3 bases, the J end by 2 bases, with 20 bases between. The CDR3 region is CASSDHNVGDNAYEQYF. DNA of the CDR3: TGTGCCAGCAGTGACCACAACGTAGGAGATAATGCCTACGAGCAGTACTTC.

The rearrangement links TRBV4-3 to TRBJ2-7; 8 bases fit TRBD1. Trimming removed 5 bases from V and 1 base from J; junction bases left unmatched: 7. The V gene's germline CDR1 is LGHNA and CDR2 YSLEER. The CDR3 has 15 residues. The CDR3 here is CASSSRTGRSYEQYF. As DNA, the CDR3 is TGCGCCAGCAGCTCTCGGACAGGGCGGTCCTACGAGCAGTACTTC.

This sequence joins TRBV5-1 and TRBJ2-5; D possibly corresponds to TRBD1 (5 bases). Germline lookup yields CDR1 SGHRS and CDR2 YFSETQ. The ends were cut back, 2 bases at V and 5 bases at J, with 13 bases in the middle. This CDR3 is 14 amino acids long. The CDR3 here is CASSFPGMGETQYF. CDR3 in DNA: TGCGCCAGCAGCTTTCCAGGGATGGGGGAGACCCAGTACTTC.